One and the same sample provided the 5 T cell receptor beta chains below, sequenced in a study of blood T cells in healthy people across ages. For the second PCR, which ran for 7 to 11 cycles, a sample-barcoded 5' primer and a J-beta primer mix were used. TCRdb called the 5' RACE reads again in MiXCR, with one record for every CDR3 protein. This table has 650,000 to 900,000 distinct CDR3 sequences, around 68% appearing once. Sequencing was carried out using blood. The source is a man aged 30 to 39 in good health.

The chain uses TRBV20-1 and TRBJ2-5, with a possible D match to TRBD1 (6 bases). Trimming took off 5 bases at V and 2 bases at J, with 21 bases between the two ends. Per germline, CDR1 DFQATT and CDR2 SNEGSKA (reference sequence). This CDR3 is built from 16 residues. The CDR3 DNA sequence: TGCAGTGCTCAAATGATAAGGACAGTGGGGCAAGAGACCCAGTACTTC. Protein sequence: CSAQMIRTVGQETQYF.

V usage is TRBV12-3 or TRBV12-4 and J usage is TRBJ2-7; no reliable D call. V dropped 8 bases and J dropped 2 bases, with 10 bases sitting between them. The CDR3 sequence is 12 residues long. The CDR3: CASQDGPYEQYF. As DNA, the CDR3 is TGTGCCAGCCAGGACGGACCCTACGAGCAGTACTTC.

This clonotype was counted only a few times. The chain is built from TRBV28 and TRBJ2-2, with 9 bases fitting TRBD1. The V gene's germline CDR1 is MDHEN and CDR2 SYDVKM. This CDR3 region has 16 residues. V gave up 4 bases and J gave up 6 bases; unmatched junction bases: 9. The CDR3 DNA is TGTGCCAGCAGTTCGATGGGACAGGGAAAAGCCGGGGAGCTGTTTTTT. As protein: CASSSMGQGKAGELFF.

This chain connects TRBV29-1 to TRBJ1-5, with a possible D match to TRBD1 (6 bases). Trimming pared 4 bases from V and 7 bases from J, leaving 17 bases between. Germline-derived CDR1 and CDR2 are SQVTM and ANQGSEA. The CDR3 has 14 residues. CDR3 protein: CSVVEGGGRQPQHF. In nucleotides, the CDR3 is TGCAGCGTTGTAGAGGGCGGGGGCAGGCAGCCCCAGCATTTT.

The J gene is TRBJ2-7, the V gene TRBV6-6; tentatively, D is TRBD1 or TRBD2 (5 bases each). Germline values: CDR1 MNHNY, CDR2 SVGAGI (reference sequence). V was trimmed by 2 bases and J by 0 bases, leaving 8 bases between them. This CDR3 is built from 14 residues. CDR3 loop: CASSYEGSSYEQYF. The CDR3 DNA reads as TGTGCCAGCAGTTACGAGGGGAGCTCCTACGAGCAGTACTTC.